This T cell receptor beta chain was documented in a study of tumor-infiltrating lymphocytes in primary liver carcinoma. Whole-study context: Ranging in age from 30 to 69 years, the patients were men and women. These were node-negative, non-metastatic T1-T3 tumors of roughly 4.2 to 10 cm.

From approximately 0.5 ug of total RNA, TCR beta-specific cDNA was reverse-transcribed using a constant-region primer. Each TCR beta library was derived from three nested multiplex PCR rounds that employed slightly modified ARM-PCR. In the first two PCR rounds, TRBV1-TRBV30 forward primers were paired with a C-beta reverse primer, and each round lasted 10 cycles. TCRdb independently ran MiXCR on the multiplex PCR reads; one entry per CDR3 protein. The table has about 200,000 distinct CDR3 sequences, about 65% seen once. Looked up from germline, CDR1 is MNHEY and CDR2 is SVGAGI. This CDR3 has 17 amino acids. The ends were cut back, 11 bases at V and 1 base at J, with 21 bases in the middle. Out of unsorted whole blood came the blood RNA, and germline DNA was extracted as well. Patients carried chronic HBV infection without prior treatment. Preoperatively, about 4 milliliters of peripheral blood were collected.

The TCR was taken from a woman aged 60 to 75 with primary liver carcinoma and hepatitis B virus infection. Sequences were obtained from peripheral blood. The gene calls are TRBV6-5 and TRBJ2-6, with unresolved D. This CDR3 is CAGNYDTGPSGANVLTF. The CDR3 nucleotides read TGTGCCGGCAATTACGATACGGGTCCTTCTGGGGCCAACGTCCTGACTTTC.